One sample yielded the 8 T cell receptor beta chains listed below, sequenced in a study of cytomegalovirus exposure and HLA in healthy donors. Primers: 60 Vbeta forward and 13 Jbeta reverse. Assay: immunoSEQ multiplex PCR; the TCRdb copy retains only in-frame clones and omits some. The sample lists 70,000 or so clones, roughly 68% occurring once. Sequencing input: PBMCs. The receptors derive from a woman between 45 and 65 years old in good health and CMV-seronegative.

This clone has a handful of counts. J is TRBJ2-5 and V is TRBV7-9; D is undetermined. Looked up from germline, CDR1 is SEHNR and CDR2 is FQNEAQ (reference sequence). The V and J ends lost 1 base and 7 bases respectively, with 7 bases between them. There are 12 residues in the CDR3. The CDR3, as DNA: TGTGCCAGCAGCTTAGACGGTGTGACCCAGTACTTC. It codes for CASSLDGVTQYF.

V gene TRBV6-6 combines with J gene TRBJ1-5; 7 bases align to TRBD1. From germline, CDR1 is MNHNY and CDR2 SVGAGI (reference sequence). V lost 5 bases to trimming and J lost 6 bases; unmatched junction nucleotides: 7. This CDR3 is built from 14 residues. The CDR3 bases are TGTGCCAGCAGTCGTCCGGGACAGCTTCAGCCCCAGCATTTT. It yields the protein CASSRPGQLQPQHF.

The chain is built from TRBV27 and TRBJ2-7; D is possibly TRBD2 (7 bases). This CDR3 spans 15 amino acids. Deletions cut 0 bases from V and 6 bases from J, with 15 bases between. The germline CDR1 and CDR2 sequences are MNHEY and SMNVEV (reference sequence). CDR3 nucleotides: TGTGCCAGCAGTTTATCTTTCGCGGGGGCGGTCGAGCAGTACTTC. Translating it yields CASSLSFAGAVEQYF.

The J gene is TRBJ1-2, the V gene TRBV7-2; D is possibly TRBD1 (6 bases). The V gene's germline CDR1 is SGHTA and CDR2 FQGNSA. The CDR3 runs to 14 residues. V was pared by 3 bases and J by 3 bases, with 11 bases between. The CDR3 loop reads CASSFAGDYYGYTF. The CDR3 DNA sequence: TGTGCCAGCAGCTTCGCAGGGGATTACTATGGCTACACCTTC. The whole variable domain, filled in from reference TRBV7-2 and TRBJ1-2, reads GAGVSQSPSNKVTEKGKDVELRCDPISGHTALYWYRQSLGQGLEFLIYFQGNSAPDKSGLPSDRFSAERTGGSVSTLTIQRTQQEDSAVYLCASSFAGDYYGYTFGSGTRLTVV.

This clone was seen more than once but under ten times. V and J are TRBV29-1 and TRBJ1-1, with D maybe TRBD1 (6 bases). This CDR3 is built from 15 residues. Trimming cost V 2 bases and J 0 bases, with 13 bases left between them. Germline loops: CDR1 SQVTM, CDR2 ANQGSEA. The CDR3 is CSVERRAGVNTEAFF. In nucleotides, the CDR3 is TGCAGCGTTGAAAGAAGAGCAGGGGTGAACACTGAAGCTTTCTTT.

CDR3 region: CASSFLAGSYEQYF. The CDR3 region has the DNA TGTGCCAGCAGTTTCCTGGCGGGCTCCTACGAGCAGTACTTC. The J gene is TRBJ2-7, the V gene TRBV6-6; perhaps TRBD2 as D (5 bases). The CDR3 runs to 14 residues. The germline gives CDR1 MNHNY, CDR2 SVGAGI (reference sequence). Trimming shortened V by 4 bases and J by 0 bases, and 10 bases separated the two germline ends.

The chain uses TRBV2 and TRBJ2-2, with TRBD2 matching 11 bases. This CDR3 spans 16 amino acids. Germline loops: CDR1 SNHLY, CDR2 FYNNEI. With V trimmed by 1 base and J by 4 bases, 2 bases remained unmatched. The CDR3 here is CASSEDSGRGTGELFF. The CDR3 DNA follows: TGTGCCAGCAGTGAAGATAGCGGGAGGGGCACCGGGGAGCTGTTTTTT.

The chain joins TRBV2 to TRBJ2-2; D possibly corresponds to TRBD1 (6 bases). CDR1 and CDR2 (germline): SNHLY, FYNNEI. The V end lost 7 bases, the J end lost 5 bases, and 11 bases lay between the germline ends. The CDR3 covers 13 residues. The DNA of the CDR3 is TGTGCCAGCACCCTGGACAGTACCGGGGAGCTGTTTTTT. Its translation: CASTLDSTGELFF.